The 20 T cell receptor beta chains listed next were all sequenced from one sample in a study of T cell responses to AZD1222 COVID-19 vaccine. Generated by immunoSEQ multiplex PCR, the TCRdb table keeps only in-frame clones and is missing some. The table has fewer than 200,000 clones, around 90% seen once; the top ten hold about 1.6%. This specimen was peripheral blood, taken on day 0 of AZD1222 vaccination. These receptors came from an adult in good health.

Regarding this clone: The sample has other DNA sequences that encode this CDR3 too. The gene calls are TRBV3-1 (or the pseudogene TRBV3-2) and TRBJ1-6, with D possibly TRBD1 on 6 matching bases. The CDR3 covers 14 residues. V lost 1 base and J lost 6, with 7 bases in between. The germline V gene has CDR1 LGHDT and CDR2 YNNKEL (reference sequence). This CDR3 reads CASSQGGGNSPLHF. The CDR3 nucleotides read TGTGCCAGCAGCCAAGGAGGGGGTAATTCACCCCTCCACTTT.

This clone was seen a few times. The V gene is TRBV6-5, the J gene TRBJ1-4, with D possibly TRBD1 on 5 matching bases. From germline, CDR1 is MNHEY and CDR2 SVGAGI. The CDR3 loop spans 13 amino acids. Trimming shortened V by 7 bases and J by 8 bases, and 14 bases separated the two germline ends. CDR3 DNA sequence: TGTGCCAGCACCTCAATGAGGGGCGAAAAACTGTTTTTT. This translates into CASTSMRGEKLFF.

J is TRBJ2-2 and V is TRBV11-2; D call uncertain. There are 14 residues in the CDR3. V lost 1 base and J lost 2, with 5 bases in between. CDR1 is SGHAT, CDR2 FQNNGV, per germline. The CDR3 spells CASSLGLNTGELFF. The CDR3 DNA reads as TGTGCCAGCAGCTTAGGACTTAACACCGGGGAGCTGTTTTTT.

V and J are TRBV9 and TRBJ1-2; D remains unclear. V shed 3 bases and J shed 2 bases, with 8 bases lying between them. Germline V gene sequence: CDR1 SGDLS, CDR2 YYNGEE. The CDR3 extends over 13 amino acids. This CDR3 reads CASSDPGNYGYTF. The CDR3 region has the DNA TGTGCCAGCAGCGACCCGGGAAACTATGGCTACACCTTC.

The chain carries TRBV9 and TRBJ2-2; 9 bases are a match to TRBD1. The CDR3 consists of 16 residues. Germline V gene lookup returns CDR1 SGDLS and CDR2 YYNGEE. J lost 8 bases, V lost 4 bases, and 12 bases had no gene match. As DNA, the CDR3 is TGTGCCAGCAGCCCCCGGGACAGGGAGGTTATAGGGGAGCTGTTTTTT. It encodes CASSPRDREVIGELFF.

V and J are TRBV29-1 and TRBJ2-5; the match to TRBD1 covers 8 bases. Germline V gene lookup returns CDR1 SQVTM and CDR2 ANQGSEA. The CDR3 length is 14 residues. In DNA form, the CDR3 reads TGCAGTGTAGCTCGGGGGACAGGCCAAGAGACCCAGTACTTC. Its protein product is CSVARGTGQETQYF.

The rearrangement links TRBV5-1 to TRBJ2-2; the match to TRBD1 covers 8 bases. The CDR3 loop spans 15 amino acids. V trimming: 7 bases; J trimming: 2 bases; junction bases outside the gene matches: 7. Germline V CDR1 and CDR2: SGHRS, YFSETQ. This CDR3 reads CASGPTGGNTGELFF. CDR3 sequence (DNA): TGCGCCAGCGGCCCAACAGGGGGTAACACCGGGGAGCTGTTTTTT.

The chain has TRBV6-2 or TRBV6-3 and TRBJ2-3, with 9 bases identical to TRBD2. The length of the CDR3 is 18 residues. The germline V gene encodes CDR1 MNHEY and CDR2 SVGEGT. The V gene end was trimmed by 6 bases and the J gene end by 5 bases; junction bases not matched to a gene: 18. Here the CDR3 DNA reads TGTGCCAGCAGCCTCCAGGTCTTAGCGGGGGCCTCCGGAGATACGCAGTATTTT. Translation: CASSLQVLAGASGDTQYF.

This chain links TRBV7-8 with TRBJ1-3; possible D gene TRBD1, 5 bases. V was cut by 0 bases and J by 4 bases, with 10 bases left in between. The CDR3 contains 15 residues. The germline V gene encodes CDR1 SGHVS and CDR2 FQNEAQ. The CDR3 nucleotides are TGTGCCAGCAGCTTAGCGCTTCACAGGGGAAACACCATATATTTT. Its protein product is CASSLALHRGNTIYF.

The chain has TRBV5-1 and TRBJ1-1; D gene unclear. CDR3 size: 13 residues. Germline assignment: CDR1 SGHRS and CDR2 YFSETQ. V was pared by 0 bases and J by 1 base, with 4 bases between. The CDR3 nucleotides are TGCGCCAGCAGCTTGGGGCCGAACACTGAAGCTTTCTTT. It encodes CASSLGPNTEAFF.

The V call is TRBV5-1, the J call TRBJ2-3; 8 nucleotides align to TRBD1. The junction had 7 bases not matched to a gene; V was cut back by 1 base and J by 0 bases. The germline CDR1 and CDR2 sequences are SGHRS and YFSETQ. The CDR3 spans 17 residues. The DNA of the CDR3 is TGCGCCAGCAGCTTGTCTCCACCAGGGGGCAGCACAGATACGCAGTATTTT. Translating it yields CASSLSPPGGSTDTQYF.

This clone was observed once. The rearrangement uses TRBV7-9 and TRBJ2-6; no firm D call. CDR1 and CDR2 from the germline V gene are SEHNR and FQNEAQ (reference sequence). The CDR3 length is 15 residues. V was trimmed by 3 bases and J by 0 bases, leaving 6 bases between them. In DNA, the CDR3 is TGTGCCAGCAGCTTTCCGAGCTCTGGGGCCAACGTCCTGACTTTC. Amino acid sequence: CASSFPSSGANVLTF.

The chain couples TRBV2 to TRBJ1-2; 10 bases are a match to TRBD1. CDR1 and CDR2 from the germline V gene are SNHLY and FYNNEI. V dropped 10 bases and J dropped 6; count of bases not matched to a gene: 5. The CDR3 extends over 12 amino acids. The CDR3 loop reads CATRDRGNGYTF. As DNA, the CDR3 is TGTGCCACCCGGGACAGGGGAAATGGCTACACCTTC.

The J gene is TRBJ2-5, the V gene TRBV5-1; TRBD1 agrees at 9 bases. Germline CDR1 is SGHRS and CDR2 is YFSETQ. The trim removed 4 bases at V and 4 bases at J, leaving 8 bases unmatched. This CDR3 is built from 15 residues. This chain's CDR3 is CASSGADRGGETQYF. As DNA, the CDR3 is TGCGCCAGCAGCGGGGCGGACAGGGGAGGAGAGACCCAGTACTTC. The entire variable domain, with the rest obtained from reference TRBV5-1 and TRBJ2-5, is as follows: KAGVTQTPRYLIKTRGQQVTLSCSPISGHRSVSWYQQTPGQGLQFLFEYFSETQRNKGNFPGRFSGRQFSNSRSEMNVSTLELGDSALYLCASSGADRGGETQYFGPGTRLLVL.

The CDR3 DNA follows: TGTGCTAGTGGAAGAGGGGATGAGCAGTTCTTC. It specifies CASGRGDEQFF. This chain links TRBV12-5 with TRBJ2-1; perhaps D is TRBD1 or TRBD2 (5 bases each). Trimming stripped 6 bases from V and 8 bases from J, with 8 bases between. The germline gives CDR1 LGHNT, CDR2 FRNRAP. The CDR3 loop spans 11 amino acids.

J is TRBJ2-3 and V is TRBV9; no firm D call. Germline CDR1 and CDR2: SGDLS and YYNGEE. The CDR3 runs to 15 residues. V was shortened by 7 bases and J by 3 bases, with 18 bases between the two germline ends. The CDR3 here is CASGSRASLTDTQYF. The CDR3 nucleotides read TGTGCCAGCGGCTCCCGGGCCAGCCTGACAGATACGCAGTATTTT.

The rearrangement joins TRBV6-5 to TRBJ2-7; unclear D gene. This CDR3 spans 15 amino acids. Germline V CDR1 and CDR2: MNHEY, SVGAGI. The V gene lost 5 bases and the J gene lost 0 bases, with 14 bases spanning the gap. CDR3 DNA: TGTGCCAGCAGTCCCTCAGTGGGTGACTCCTACGAGCAGTACTTC. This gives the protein CASSPSVGDSYEQYF.

The CDR3 DNA reads as TGTGCCAGCTCCTTTAGCGGCCGCACAGATACGCAGTATTTT. Translating gives CASSFSGRTDTQYF. The chain carries TRBV9 and TRBJ2-3; perhaps TRBD2 as D (6 bases). Germline V gene data show CDR1 as SGDLS and CDR2 as YYNGEE. The CDR3 consists of 14 residues. Trimming took 7 bases from V and 1 from J, leaving 13 bases between them.

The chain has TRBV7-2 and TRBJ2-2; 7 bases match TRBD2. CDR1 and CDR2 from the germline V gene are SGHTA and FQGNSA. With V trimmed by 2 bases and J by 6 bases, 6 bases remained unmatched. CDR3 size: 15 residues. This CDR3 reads CASSLSSGTAGELFF. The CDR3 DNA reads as TGTGCCAGCAGCTTAAGCAGCGGGACGGCCGGGGAGCTGTTTTTT.

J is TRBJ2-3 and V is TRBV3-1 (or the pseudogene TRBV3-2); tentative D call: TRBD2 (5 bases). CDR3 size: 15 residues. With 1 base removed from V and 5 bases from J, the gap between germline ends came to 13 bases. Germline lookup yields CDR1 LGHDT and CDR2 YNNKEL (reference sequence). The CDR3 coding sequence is TGTGCCAGCAGCCAAGGAACGGGAAGACAAGATACGCAGTATTTT. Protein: CASSQGTGRQDTQYF.